A selection of T cell receptor beta chains follows, all from one sample in a study of cytomegalovirus exposure and HLA in healthy donors. Sequenced by immunoSEQ multiplex PCR; TCRdb stores in-frame clones only, minus some. Among under 250,000 clones listed, roughly 78% were seen once. The sample comprised PBMCs. These receptors originate from a boy between 10 and 17 years old in good health and CMV-seronegative. The CDR3 runs from the conserved cysteine through the conserved F or W. Fields, in order: clone size, J gene, V gene, D gene, CDR3 protein, CDR3 DNA. D genes are given only for firm matches. Part of the rows lack a size; the others show once, few, many or a class for expanded clones.

.	TRBJ1-1	TRBV29-1	.	CSVGRGLSWTEAFF	TGCAGCGTTGGCCGCGGGCTATCTTGGACTGAAGCTTTCTTT
.	TRBJ2-7	TRBV10-3	.	CAISGLVGYEQYF	TGTGCCATCAGTGGCCTAGTGGGCTACGAGCAGTACTTC
.	TRBJ1-1	TRBV7-8	.	CASSLITGNTEAFF	TGTGCCAGCAGCTTAATTACGGGAAACACTGAAGCTTTCTTT
.	TRBJ1-5	TRBV19	.	CASSVADYSNQPQHF	TGTGCCAGTAGTGTAGCAGACTATAGCAATCAGCCCCAGCATTTT
.	TRBJ1-4	TRBV28	.	CASSPAGGGGNEKLFF	TGTGCCAGCAGTCCAGCTGGAGGGGGGGGGAATGAAAAACTGTTTTTT
.	TRBJ2-2	TRBV27	.	CASGTQGSGELFF	TGTGCCAGCGGAACTCAGGGGTCCGGGGAGCTGTTTTTT
.	TRBJ2-7	TRBV11-2	.	CASSSQGDSSYEQYF	TGTGCCAGCAGCTCCCAAGGGGACTCTTCCTACGAGCAGTACTTC
.	TRBJ2-1	TRBV27	TRBD2	CASSPAGLAFDEQFF	TGTGCCAGCAGTCCCGCTGGACTAGCGTTCGATGAGCAGTTCTTC
.	TRBJ2-5	TRBV25-1	.	CASSEFRGPETQYF	TGTGCCAGCAGTGAATTCCGGGGTCCAGAGACCCAGTACTTC
few	TRBJ2-4	TRBV5-6	.	CASSFTPGSKNIQYF	TGTGCCAGCAGCTTTACGCCGGGATCCAAAAACATTCAGTACTTC
.	TRBJ1-5	TRBV19	.	CASSIDLDSHQPQHF	TGTGCCAGTAGTATAGATCTCGACAGCCATCAGCCCCAGCATTTT
.	TRBJ2-1	TRBV6-1	TRBD2	CASSEFGGGPVPQFF	TGTGCCAGCAGTGAATTTGGGGGAGGGCCGGTCCCCCAGTTCTTC
.	TRBJ1-2	TRBV29-1	.	CSVENVRDLYTF	TGCAGCGTTGAAAACGTTCGGGATCTCTACACCTTC
.	TRBJ2-1	TRBV5-1	TRBD2	CASSLGTSGVNEQFF	TGCGCCAGCAGCTTGGGGACTAGCGGGGTTAATGAGCAGTTCTTC
.	TRBJ2-7	TRBV6-6	.	CASSPLIFGRDYEQYF	TGTGCCAGCAGTCCCCTGATCTTTGGACGGGACTACGAGCAGTACTTC
.	TRBJ2-3	TRBV19	TRBD2	CASSIVGGSAGGTDTQYF	TGTGCCAGTAGTATAGTGGGCGGGAGTGCTGGTGGCACAGATACGCAGTATTTT
.	TRBJ1-5	TRBV30	TRBD1	CAWNRGGNQPQHF	TGTGCCTGGAACAGGGGGGGCAATCAGCCCCAGCATTTT
.	TRBJ1-2	TRBV5-1	.	CASGRDNRNGYTF	TGCGCCAGCGGCAGAGATAACAGGAATGGCTACACCTTC
few	TRBJ2-2	TRBV10-3	.	CAISASTDLITNTGELFF	TGTGCCATCAGTGCATCGACAGATCTTATCACGAACACCGGGGAGCTGTTTTTT
.	TRBJ1-5	TRBV10-3	TRBD1	CAISGSGGDQPQHF	TGTGCCATCAGTGGTTCAGGGGGAGATCAGCCCCAGCATTTT
.	TRBJ1-2	TRBV13	.	CASSSFTGGYTF	TGTGCCAGCAGCTCCTTTACAGGGGGCTACACCTTC
.	TRBJ1-1	TRBV9	.	CASKAGVNTEAFF	TGTGCCAGCAAGGCAGGGGTGAACACTGAAGCTTTCTTT
.	TRBJ1-2	TRBV6-6	.	CASVVRGFRYGYTF	TGTGCCAGCGTTGTAAGGGGGTTTCGGTATGGCTACACCTTC
.	TRBJ2-7	TRBV5-1	.	CASSFRGGSDYEQYF	TGCGCCAGCAGCTTTCGAGGGGGTTCGGATTACGAGCAGTACTTC